The clone carrying this T cell receptor beta chain was seen a few times. CDR1 and CDR2 from the germline V gene are GTSNPN and SVGIG (reference sequence). J was trimmed by 6 bases and V by 4 bases; bases with no gene match: 9. CDR3 length: 15 amino acids. Amplification targeted TCR beta CDR3 regions from RNA transcripts. In the first-round RT-PCR of the TCR CDR3, the HTBI primer set was used. One entry per CDR3 protein results from TCRdb running MiXCR on the multiplex PCR reads. The table includes 280,000 or so distinct CDR3 sequences, less than 30% detected once. This entry is derived from a study of T cells in Graves' hyperthyroidism and ophthalmopathy.

This chain joins TRBV30 and TRBJ2-5, with 12 positions matching TRBD2. The sequencing sample was made of blood. The clonotype comes from a middle-aged man with Graves' hyperthyroidism that later progressed to Graves' ophthalmopathy. In nucleotides, the CDR3 is TGTGCCTGGACTAGCGGGAGGGCTTCCGGAAAGACCCAGTACTTC. Its translation: CAWTSGRASGKTQYF.